Shown below are 7 T cell receptor beta chains from a single sample sequenced in a study of blood T cells in healthy people across ages. Next came a second PCR, run for about 6 to 12 cycles, which used a sample-barcoded 5' primer along with a J-beta primer mix. In TCRdb, the 5' RACE reads were re-called with MiXCR into one record per CDR3 protein. The table records 750,000 to 850,000 distinct CDR3 sequences, just under 25% of them present only once. These data were also filed under a second study, of T cells of mothers and their children.

The sequenced sample consisted of blood. The source is a boy between 10 and 17 years old in good health.

V usage is TRBV29-1 and J usage is TRBJ1-1; D perhaps matches TRBD1 (5 bases). V was pared by 6 bases and J by 2 bases, with 10 bases between. CDR1 SQVTM and CDR2 ANQGSEA come from the germline V gene. The CDR3 is 12 amino acids. CDR3 region: CSVADSNTEAFF. DNA of the CDR3: TGCAGCGTCGCCGACAGTAACACTGAAGCTTTCTTT.

A few counts support this clonotype. The genes are TRBV12-3 or TRBV12-4 and TRBJ2-5; no clear D gene. V lost 0 bases and J lost 5, with 16 bases in between. The CDR3 spans 16 residues. CDR3 sequence (DNA): TGTGCCAGCAGTTTAGCGCTTGACCGCGACCCCGAGACCCAGTACTTC. Translated: CASSLALDRDPETQYF.

This clonotype was found a few times. The V gene is TRBV6-5, the J gene TRBJ2-7, with 7 positions matching TRBD1. The germline gives CDR1 MNHEY, CDR2 SVGAGI. Germline trimming cut 6 bases from V and 2 bases from J; bases unmatched to any gene: 19. The CDR3 covers 18 residues. The CDR3 sequence: CASSYLPPDRAGAYEQYF. The DNA of the CDR3 is TGTGCCAGCAGCTACCTCCCACCAGACAGGGCCGGCGCCTACGAGCAGTACTTC.

This clonotype was found a few times. The chain has TRBV12-3 or TRBV12-4 and TRBJ1-5; possible D gene TRBD1, 6 bases. Trimming took off 3 bases at V and 2 bases at J, with 17 bases between the two ends. The CDR3 runs 17 residues. CDR3 protein: CASSFTGQRGRNQPQHF. Here the CDR3 DNA reads TGTGCCAGCAGTTTCACCGGACAGCGAGGTCGCAATCAGCCCCAGCATTTT.

This chain uses TRBV6-2 or TRBV6-3 with TRBJ2-1, with 9 bases fitting TRBD1. The germline CDR1 and CDR2 sequences are MNHEY and SVGEGT. V gave up 6 bases and J gave up 7 bases; unmatched junction bases: 4. CDR3 size: 13 residues. CDR3 coding DNA: TGTGCCAGCAGCTACAGGGGGCTGAATGAGCAGTTCTTC. Its protein product is CASSYRGLNEQFF.

J is TRBJ2-5 and V is TRBV18, with D tentatively TRBD1 (5 bases). Germline lookup yields CDR1 KGHSH and CDR2 LQKENI. V lost 1 base and J 5 bases, leaving 8 bases between the germline ends. The CDR3 is 13 amino acids. CDR3 nucleotides: TGTGCCAGCTCACCACGACAGACGGAGACCCAGTACTTC. This codes for CASSPRQTETQYF.

In regard to this clonotype: The junction shows a germline mismatch at one end, possibly a read error. V gene TRBV6-2 or TRBV6-3 combines with J gene TRBJ2-6; tentatively, D is TRBD1 (6 bases). The germline CDR1 and CDR2 sequences are MNHEY and SVGEGT. The CDR3 spans 11 residues. This chain's CDR3 is CASSQDSRSAF. CDR3 nucleotide sequence: TGTGCCAGCAGCCAGGACAGCCGAAGCGCTTTC.